Each of the 16 T cell receptor beta chains below was sequenced from the same sample in a study of blood T cell repertoires in COVID-19. Libraries were prepared by immunoSEQ multiplex PCR; TCRdb keeps only in-frame clonotypes and omits some of them. This table has fewer than 350,000 clones, around 87% appearing once. Sequenced input: peripheral blood. These receptors were taken from a woman aged 50 to 65 who had recovered from COVID-19.

The chain links TRBV5-1 to TRBJ2-1; D is possibly TRBD2 (6 bases). The V gene's germline CDR1 is SGHRS and CDR2 YFSETQ. V lost 0 bases to trimming and J lost 2 bases, with 12 bases between them. The CDR3 has 16 residues. The CDR3 DNA reads as TGCGCCAGCAGCTTGGGATCCGGGACTGCCTACAATGAGCAGTTCTTC. The encoded protein is CASSLGSGTAYNEQFF.

As concerns this clone: This specimen includes other DNA sequences encoding the same CDR3. The CDR3 DNA sequence: TGTGCCAGCAGTTTTAACAATCAGCCCCAGCATTTT. It specifies CASSFNNQPQHF. The chain carries TRBV28 and TRBJ1-5; D remains unclear. The V gene lost 3 bases and the J gene lost 3 bases, with 3 bases spanning the gap. This CDR3 is built from 12 residues. Germline CDR1 MDHEN, CDR2 SYDVKM.

This clone was counted a single time. The rearrangement links TRBV18 to TRBJ2-7, with D unclear. Germline CDR1 reads KGHSH; CDR2 reads LQKENI. The CDR3 covers 15 residues. The ends were cut back, 2 bases at V and 3 bases at J, with 14 bases in the middle. This CDR3 reads CASSPFGPLSYEQYF. For the CDR3, the DNA is TGTGCCAGCTCACCATTTGGGCCGTTAAGCTACGAGCAGTACTTC.

This chain joins TRBV6-6 and TRBJ2-2; D is ambiguous. Germline-derived CDR1 and CDR2 are MNHNY and SVGAGI (reference sequence). V was shortened by 2 bases and J by 3 bases, with 4 bases between the two germline ends. The CDR3 runs 13 residues. The CDR3, as DNA: TGTGCCAGCAGTTACCGTGACACCGGGGAGCTGTTTTTT. This gives the protein CASSYRDTGELFF.

The rearrangement joins TRBV4-2 to TRBJ1-4; D may be TRBD1 (5 bases). Trimming removed 0 bases at V and 0 bases at J, with 17 bases between. Per the germline V gene, CDR1 is LGHNA and CDR2 is YNFKEQ. CDR3 size: 19 residues. CDR3 region: CASSQDPPGRASTNEKLFF. The CDR3 DNA reads as TGTGCCAGCAGCCAAGACCCACCAGGCAGGGCGTCAACTAATGAAAAACTGTTTTTT.

This clone showed up just once. The CDR3 spells CAISESRLADKTVYNEQFF. CDR3 DNA sequence: TGTGCCATCAGTGAGTCCCGACTAGCAGATAAAACCGTTTACAATGAGCAGTTCTTC. The chain has TRBV10-3 and TRBJ2-1; 7 bases align to TRBD2. The CDR3 has 19 residues. V shed 0 bases, J shed 4 bases, and the junction held 15 bases outside the gene matches. Germline assignment: CDR1 ENHRY and CDR2 SYGVKD.

This chain joins TRBV28 and TRBJ2-5, with 7 bases identical to TRBD2. CDR3 length: 15 residues. Germline-derived CDR1 and CDR2 are MDHEN and SYDVKM. The junction had 8 bases not matched to a gene; V was cut back by 5 bases and J by 2 bases. DNA for the CDR3: TGTGCCAGCAGTCCGGGGGGACTCCTTCAAGAGACCCAGTACTTC. It translates to CASSPGGLLQETQYF.

The rearrangement uses TRBV9 and TRBJ2-3; 7 bases are shared with TRBD1. The CDR3 runs to 15 residues. CDR1 is SGDLS and CDR2 is YYNGEE in the germline V gene. Trimming removed 0 bases from V and 2 bases from J; junction bases left unmatched: 3. The CDR3 nucleotides read TGTGCCAGCAGCGTAGCGACAGGGACCACAGATACGCAGTATTTT. Amino acid sequence: CASSVATGTTDTQYF. Complete variable domain (other parts from reference TRBV9 and TRBJ2-3): DSGVTQTPKHLITATGQRVTLRCSPRSGDLSVYWYQQSLDQGLQFLIQYYNGEERAKGNILERFSAQQFPDLHSELNLSSLELGDSALYFCASSVATGTTDTQYFGPGTRLTVL.

The chain uses TRBV6-6 and TRBJ2-2; 7 bases line up with TRBD2. V gave up 11 bases and J gave up 2 bases; unmatched junction bases: 5. From germline, CDR1 is MNHNY and CDR2 SVGAGI (reference sequence). This CDR3 is built from 13 residues. The DNA of the CDR3 is TGTGCCGGATCGGGACTAAACACCGGGGAGCTGTTTTTT. The encoded protein is CAGSGLNTGELFF.

The V gene is TRBV5-4, the J gene TRBJ1-6; D possibly corresponds to TRBD1 (5 bases). V dropped 0 bases and J dropped 7 bases, with 11 bases sitting between them. Germline V lookup: CDR1 SGHNT, CDR2 YYREEE (reference sequence). The CDR3 runs to 15 residues. Written as DNA, the CDR3 is TGTGCCAGCAGCTTGGCCTACGGGGGAAATTCACCCCTCCACTTT. Protein sequence: CASSLAYGGNSPLHF. Variable domain in full (rest from reference TRBV5-4 and TRBJ1-6): ETGVTQSPTHLIKTRGQQVTLRCSSQSGHNTVSWYQQALGQGPQFIFQYYREEENGRGNFPPRFSGLQFPNYSSELNVNALELDDSALYLCASSLAYGGNSPLHFGNGTRLTVT.

This chain links TRBV5-6 with TRBJ1-2; D might be TRBD1 (5 bases). CDR1 is SGHDT and CDR2 is YYEEEE in the germline V gene. V was clipped by 2 bases and J by 8 bases, with 16 bases between them. The CDR3 is made up of 14 amino acids. CDR3 in amino acids: CASSLIGDSSGYTF. The CDR3 DNA reads as TGTGCCAGCAGCTTAATAGGAGACAGTTCAGGCTACACCTTC.

The CDR3: CASSLAAGTSDYEQFF. CDR3 bases: TGTGCCAGCAGCTTAGCCGCCGGGACTAGCGACTATGAGCAGTTCTTC. This rearrangement joins TRBV9 to TRBJ2-1, with 10 bases matching TRBD2. Germline V gives CDR1 SGDLS, CDR2 YYNGEE. J gave up 8 bases and V 4 bases, and 12 bases lay outside the gene matches. The CDR3 totals 16 residues.

The V and J genes are TRBV5-1 and TRBJ2-1; 7 nucleotides line up with TRBD2. CDR1 is SGHRS and CDR2 is YFSETQ in the germline V gene. V lost 3 bases to trimming and J lost 9 bases; unmatched junction nucleotides: 12. The CDR3 spans 15 residues. In DNA, the CDR3 is TGCGCCAGCAGCTCGACGGCCGGGACTAACGGTGAGCAGTTCTTC. This codes for CASSSTAGTNGEQFF.

The chain recombines TRBV5-4 with TRBJ1-2; 8 positions agree with TRBD1. CDR3 length: 14 residues. Per the germline V gene, CDR1 is SGHNT and CDR2 is YYREEE (reference sequence). V lost 4 bases to trimming and J lost 4 bases; unmatched junction nucleotides: 6. CDR3 loop: CASSDRGRTYGYTF. The CDR3 DNA follows: TGTGCCAGCAGCGACAGGGGAAGGACCTATGGCTACACCTTC.

The chain is built from TRBV10-3 and TRBJ1-1; TRBD1 aligns across 9 bases. The CDR3 has 11 residues. J was trimmed by 8 bases and V by 8 bases; bases with no gene match: 3. From germline, CDR1 is ENHRY and CDR2 SYGVKD. In DNA form, the CDR3 reads TGTGCCATCGGGACAGGGCCCGAAGCTTTCTTT. The encoded protein is CAIGTGPEAFF.

The CDR3 region is CASSQDRRSTDTQYF. The CDR3 DNA reads as TGCGCCAGCAGCCAAGATCGGAGAAGCACAGATACGCAGTATTTT. This chain uses TRBV4-3 with TRBJ2-3; D gene uncertain. Trimming pared 0 bases from V and 0 bases from J, leaving 7 bases between. Germline-derived CDR1 and CDR2 are LGHNA and YSLEER. This CDR3 comprises 15 residues.